This T cell receptor beta chain was captured by sequencing in a study of blood T cells in healthy people across ages. Study-level points and caveats: Across samples, TCR beta diversity tracked strongly with naive T cell percentage. The unsorted PBMCs prevented any conclusive comparison of naive versus antigen-experienced cells.

This clonotype came up a few times. Its specificity is not known. This CDR3 is 15 amino acids long. CDR1 SGHRS and CDR2 YFSETQ come from the germline V gene. V shed 4 bases, J shed 3 bases, and the junction held 7 bases outside the gene matches. Every sample had a minimum of 6 million PBMCs isolated. The extraction recovered at least 5 micrograms of total RNA per sample. Using a J-beta primer mix together with a sample-barcoded 5' primer, a second PCR was run for roughly 6 to 12 cycles. TCRdb re-derived calls from the 5' RACE reads in MiXCR, one entry per CDR3 protein. Of some 710,000 distinct CDR3 sequences listed, about 20% are singletons.

The chain recombines TRBV5-1 with TRBJ1-1, with 9 bases that match TRBD1. The TCR was taken from a man in his 70s in good health. The specimen sequenced was blood. CDR3 in DNA: TGCGCCAGCAGCAGGACAGGGGCTGCAGACACTGAAGCTTTCTTT. Translated, it gives CASSRTGAADTEAFF.